What follows are 16 T cell receptor beta chains derived from one specimen sequenced in a study of shared clonotypes between healthy human individuals. The repertoire was sequenced with immunoSEQ multiplex PCR; TCRdb's copy has only in-frame clones and lacks some. This table holds roughly 2,000,000 clones, 93% found once. The naive CD8 subset, CD45RO-negative cells positively selected for CCR7, excluded terminally differentiated effector memory CD45RA+ cells. The sequenced material came from naive CD8+ T cells from PBMCs. The receptors come from a young man in good health. Some clones in this sample may be carry-over from other donors' samples.

The rearrangement links TRBV7-9 to TRBJ1-2; D gene uncertain. CDR1 is SEHNR and CDR2 is FQNEAQ in the germline V gene (reference sequence). The CDR3 contains 16 residues. V was shortened by 5 bases and J by 0 bases, with 16 bases between the two germline ends. The CDR3 region has the DNA TGTGCCAGCAGCCAAATGATTTTACATTCTAACTATGGCTACACCTTC. Protein: CASSQMILHSNYGYTF.

The chain combines TRBV21-1 with TRBJ1-2; the table gives TRBD1 as D, unverified against the DNA. TRBV21-1 represents a pseudogene. This CDR3 is built from 17 residues. The CDR3 protein is CASSKDTAGSGNYGYTF. CDR3 DNA: TGTGCCAGCAGCAAAGATACGGCAGGGTCAGGGAACTATGGCTACACCTTC.

With regard to this clone: The sample carries other DNA sequences with the same CDR3. V and J are TRBV7-9 and TRBJ2-7; 9 nucleotides match TRBD2. The CDR3 loop spans 14 amino acids. The germline V gene has CDR1 SEHNR and CDR2 FQNEAQ (reference sequence). The ends lost 1 base at V and 3 bases at J; junction bases unmatched: 1. The CDR3 DNA reads TGTGCCAGCAGCTTAGGGACTAGCGTCTACGAGCAGTACTTC. Protein product: CASSLGTSVYEQYF.

The chain employs TRBV4-3 and TRBJ1-4, with a weak D call TRBD1 (5 bases). Germline CDR1 and CDR2: LGHNA and YSLEER. Trimming took 0 bases from V and 2 from J, leaving 10 bases between them. The CDR3 runs to 16 residues. The CDR3 here is CASSQDHEGTNEKLFF. Written as DNA, the CDR3 is TGCGCCAGCAGCCAAGATCATGAGGGGACTAATGAAAAACTGTTTTTT.

A single count supports this clone. This rearrangement joins TRBV11-2 to TRBJ2-1; D possibly corresponds to TRBD2 (6 bases). Per germline, CDR1 SGHAT and CDR2 FQNNGV. V shed 5 bases and J shed 6 bases, with 17 bases lying between them. This CDR3 comprises 15 residues. The CDR3 protein is CASSPRDGSFNEQFF. The CDR3 coding sequence is TGTGCCAGCAGCCCGCGGGACGGGAGTTTCAATGAGCAGTTCTTC.

The V call is TRBV6-1, the J call TRBJ2-7; 9 bases align to TRBD2. The CDR3 covers 12 residues. The germline gives CDR1 MNHNS, CDR2 SASEGT. Unmatched junction bases numbered 5, after V lost 8 bases and J lost 6 bases. CDR3 residues: CASEGTSSEQYF. CDR3 in DNA: TGTGCCAGCGAAGGGACTAGCTCCGAGCAGTACTTC.

The chain links TRBV25-1 to TRBJ2-7; TRBD2 might be the D (6 bases). CDR3 size: 15 residues. Trimming pared 4 bases from V and 1 base from J, leaving 14 bases between. Per germline, CDR1 MGHDK and CDR2 SYGVNS. The CDR3 is CASSVARRGSYEQYF. DNA for the CDR3: TGTGCCAGCAGTGTAGCTCGCCGGGGGTCCTACGAGCAGTACTTC.

The V and J genes are TRBV27 and TRBJ2-5; 11 nucleotides agree with TRBD1. There are 16 residues in the CDR3. The V segment lost 4 bases and the J segment 5 bases; nucleotides outside the gene matches: 9. Germline lookup yields CDR1 MNHEY and CDR2 SMNVEV (reference sequence). CDR3 sequence reads: CASSSLRTGGFETQYF. The CDR3 region has the DNA TGTGCCAGCAGTTCACTGAGGACAGGGGGCTTCGAGACCCAGTACTTC.

The chain couples TRBV9 to TRBJ2-2; TRBD1 matches at 9 bases. The germline gives CDR1 SGDLS, CDR2 YYNGEE. After removal of 3 bases from V and 4 bases from J, the junction contained 7 bases not matched to a gene. The CDR3 has 16 residues. The CDR3 DNA follows: TGTGCCAGCAGCGGAAACCGGGACAGGGTCACCGGGGAGCTGTTTTTT. Encoded protein: CASSGNRDRVTGELFF. The complete variable domain, with remaining parts taken from reference TRBV9 and TRBJ2-2, reads DSGVTQTPKHLITATGQRVTLRCSPRSGDLSVYWYQQSLDQGLQFLIQYYNGEERAKGNILERFSAQQFPDLHSELNLSSLELGDSALYFCASSGNRDRVTGELFFGEGSRLTVL.

The chain employs TRBV29-1 and TRBJ2-7, with D perhaps TRBD2 (6 bases). Deletions cut 0 bases from V and 6 bases from J, with 9 bases between. Germline V gene lookup returns CDR1 SQVTM and CDR2 ANQGSEA. The CDR3 consists of 12 residues. The CDR3 DNA is TGCAGCGTTGAAGAGACTAGTGGCGAGCAGTACTTC. It yields the protein CSVEETSGEQYF.

The CDR3 nucleotides are TGTGCCAGCAGTTTCCCTCGCGGAGGGGGCTCCTACGAGCAGTACTTC. Translation gives CASSFPRGGGSYEQYF. This chain joins TRBV28 and TRBJ2-7; tentatively, D is TRBD1 or TRBD2 (6 bases each). The CDR3 loop spans 16 amino acids. Between the trimmed V and J ends, which lost 3 bases and 0 bases, there was a span of 15 bases. CDR1 and CDR2 (germline): MDHEN, SYDVKM.

This clone was found once. This chain joins TRBV28 and TRBJ1-5; 7 bases agree with TRBD1. Trimming took 5 bases from V and 5 from J; bases not matched to a gene: 9. Germline lookup yields CDR1 MDHEN and CDR2 SYDVKM. The CDR3 consists of 15 residues. In DNA form, the CDR3 reads TGTGCCAGCAGTCCGACTTCAGGGGGAGATCAGCCCCAGCATTTT. Translating gives CASSPTSGGDQPQHF.

The chain employs TRBV9 and TRBJ1-1; 10 bases are a match to TRBD1. The trim removed 3 bases at V and 0 bases at J, leaving 11 bases unmatched. The length of the CDR3 is 18 residues. Per the germline V gene, CDR1 is SGDLS and CDR2 is YYNGEE. The CDR3 spells CASSAPTGTGAVNTEAFF. The CDR3 DNA reads TGTGCCAGCAGCGCTCCAACCGGGACAGGGGCGGTGAACACTGAAGCTTTCTTT.

The rearrangement joins TRBV27 to TRBJ1-2, with D possibly matching TRBD1 (5 bases). Deletions cut 8 bases from V and 6 bases from J, with 13 bases between. Germline CDR1 and CDR2: MNHEY and SMNVEV (reference sequence). This CDR3 region has 12 residues. The CDR3 DNA is TGTGCCAGCGGGGGGTTCGGGAATGGCTACACCTTC. Translation gives CASGGFGNGYTF.

In its sample, this clone was seen a few times. The rearrangement links TRBV10-3 to TRBJ2-7, with D perhaps TRBD2 (5 bases). V was shortened by 6 bases and J by 6 bases, with 15 bases between the two germline ends. The CDR3 covers 13 residues. Per germline, CDR1 ENHRY and CDR2 SYGVKD. CDR3 residues: CAISARSGVEQYF. Here the CDR3 DNA reads TGTGCCATCAGCGCGAGGTCCGGGGTCGAGCAGTACTTC.

This chain joins TRBV9 and TRBJ1-1; D call uncertain. In germline, CDR1 is SGDLS, CDR2 YYNGEE. The ends were cut back, 2 bases at V and 5 bases at J, with 19 bases in the middle. This CDR3 region has 16 residues. The CDR3 DNA sequence: TGTGCCAGCAGCGTCCAACCCCGTACCCGCGGTACTGAAGCTTTCTTT. Translated: CASSVQPRTRGTEAFF.